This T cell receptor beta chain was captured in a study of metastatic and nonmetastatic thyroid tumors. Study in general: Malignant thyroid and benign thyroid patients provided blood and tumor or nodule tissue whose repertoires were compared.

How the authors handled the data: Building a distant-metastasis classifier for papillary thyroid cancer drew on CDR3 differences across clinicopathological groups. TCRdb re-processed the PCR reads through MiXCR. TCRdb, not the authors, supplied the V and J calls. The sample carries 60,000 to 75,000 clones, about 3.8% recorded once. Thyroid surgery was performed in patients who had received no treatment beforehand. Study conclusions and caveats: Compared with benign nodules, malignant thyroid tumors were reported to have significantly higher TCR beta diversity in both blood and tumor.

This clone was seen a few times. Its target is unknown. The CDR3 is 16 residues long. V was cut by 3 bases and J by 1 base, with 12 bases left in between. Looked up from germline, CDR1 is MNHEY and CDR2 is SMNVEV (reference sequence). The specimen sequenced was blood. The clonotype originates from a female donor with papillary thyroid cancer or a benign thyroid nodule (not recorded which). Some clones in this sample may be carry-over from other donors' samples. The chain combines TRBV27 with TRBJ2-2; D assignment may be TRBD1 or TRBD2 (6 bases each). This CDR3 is CASSFLRGQNTGELFF. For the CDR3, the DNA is TGTGCCAGCAGTTTTCTCCGGGGGCAGAACACCGGGGAGCTGTTTTTT.